This T cell receptor (beta chain) came from a study of blood T cell repertoires in COVID-19. About the research overall: T cells, B-cell-depleted T cells, or PBMCs provided the cDNA or gDNA that served as material.

TCRdb's copy holds only in-frame clones and misses some; the assay was immunoSEQ multiplex PCR. Here the sample spans 250,000 to 300,000 clones, under 90% being singletons. V was clipped by 3 bases and J by 12 bases, with 9 bases between them. The V gene's germline CDR1 is DFQATT and CDR2 SNEGSKA (reference sequence). CDR3 length: 10 residues. The cohort comprised adults aged about 18 to 100 years residing in approximately 25 US areas. This TCR derives from a woman aged 40 to 50 who had recovered from COVID-19. V usage is TRBV20-1 and J usage is TRBJ2-1; D not resolved. Sequencing was performed on PBMCs or T cells enriched from blood (not recorded which). The CDR3, as DNA: TGCAGTGCTAGTAATATCGGGCAGTTCTTC. It yields the protein CSASNIGQFF.